The 6 T cell receptor beta chains in this list originate from one sample, sequenced in a study of beta chain features in type 1 diabetes. Whole-study results and caveats: Across all four CD4+ subsets, people with type 1 diabetes showed modestly shorter TCRB CDR3s.

Expressed TCRB transcripts were sequenced because the entire RNA isolate underwent reverse transcription. Clones were sequenced by immunoSEQ multiplex PCR, and TCRdb holds only the in-frame ones, with some missing. The table shows a few hundred thousand clones, with over 9% occurring only once. These receptors' antigens are unknown. Input material: central memory CD4+ T cells from blood. All receptors come from a man aged 25-40 years with type 1 diabetes.

The chain combines TRBV7-9 with TRBJ1-1; tentative D call: TRBD1 (5 bases). In germline, CDR1 is SEHNR, CDR2 FQNEAQ (reference sequence). Between the trimmed V and J ends, which lost 1 base and 7 bases, there was a span of 10 bases. The CDR3 spans 13 residues. The CDR3 DNA is TGTGCCAGCAGCTTAGGAAAGGGGCTTGAAGCTTTCTTT. Its protein is CASSLGKGLEAFF.

This clone was recorded a few times. The rearrangement links TRBV7-9 to TRBJ1-4; 9 bases fit TRBD1. With 6 bases clipped from V and 8 bases from J, the junction kept 7 bases outside the gene matches. There are 14 residues in the CDR3. CDR1 and CDR2 from the germline V gene are SEHNR and FQNEAQ (reference sequence). CDR3 DNA: TGTGCCAGCAGGGAAGGGACAGGGAGCGAAAAACTGTTTTTT. This codes for CASREGTGSEKLFF.

V usage is TRBV7-2 and J usage is TRBJ2-1; unclear D gene. CDR1 and CDR2 (germline): SGHTA, FQGNSA. The CDR3 is 13 amino acids. Deletions cut 2 bases from V and 3 bases from J, with 5 bases between. The CDR3 bases are TGTGCCAGCAGCTTACTAGGCTACAATGAGCAGTTCTTC. It codes for CASSLLGYNEQFF.

This clone has just a few counts. The chain combines TRBV13 with TRBJ2-7, with 11 bases fitting TRBD1. The CDR3 runs 13 residues. The V segment lost 5 bases and the J segment 10 bases; nucleotides outside the gene matches: 7. Per the germline V gene, CDR1 is PRHDT and CDR2 is FYEKMQ (reference sequence). CDR3 sequence (DNA): TGTGCCAGCAGCGAGGGGACAGGGGGTCGCCAGTACTTC. It specifies CASSEGTGGRQYF.

This chain links TRBV7-8 with TRBJ2-1; either TRBD1 or TRBD2 may supply D (5 bases each). The ends were cut back, 3 bases at V and 4 bases at J, with 13 bases in the middle. The CDR3 length is 15 residues. The germline V gene has CDR1 SGHVS and CDR2 FQNEAQ. The CDR3 nucleotides read TGTGCCAGCAGCTTGGTGACGGGGACGTACAATGAGCAGTTCTTC. This translates into CASSLVTGTYNEQFF.

The gene calls are TRBV27 and TRBJ2-7; D gene uncertain. V was cut by 5 bases and J by 6 bases, with 11 bases left in between. Looked up from germline, CDR1 is MNHEY and CDR2 is SMNVEV (reference sequence). The CDR3 has 12 amino acids. In DNA form, the CDR3 reads TGTGCCAGCAGTGAATATGGAGCCGAGCAGTACTTC. This sequence encodes CASSEYGAEQYF.